What follows are 27 T cell receptor beta chains derived from one specimen sequenced in a study of control samples from healthy donors and cancer patients. The data were produced by immunoSEQ multiplex PCR, yet TCRdb's version contains in-frame clones alone and is incomplete. The table shows 150,000 to 200,000 clones, with about 93% occurring only once. The source material was blood. These receptor sequences come from a man between 18 and 35 years old in good health.

V gene TRBV6-6 combines with J gene TRBJ1-2; D is possibly TRBD1 (6 bases). CDR3 length equals 15 residues. Germline V gene sequence: CDR1 MNHNY, CDR2 SVGAGI (reference sequence). Between the trimmed V and J ends, which lost 4 bases and 4 bases, there was a span of 16 bases. The CDR3 is CASSSKGGLGYGYTF. The DNA for the CDR3 is TGTGCCAGCAGTTCGAAAGGGGGTTTGGGCTATGGCTACACCTTC.

The J gene is TRBJ1-1, the V gene TRBV6-5; D perhaps matches TRBD1 (5 bases). V was clipped by 7 bases and J by 1 base, with 13 bases between them. CDR1 and CDR2 from the germline V gene are MNHEY and SVGAGI. This CDR3 has 14 amino acids. The CDR3 bases are TGTGCCAGCAAAGTGAGGGGTCCGAACACTGAAGCTTTCTTT. It codes for CASKVRGPNTEAFF.

The gene calls are TRBV25-1 and TRBJ2-1; 7 nucleotides align to TRBD2. The CDR3 covers 14 residues. With V trimmed by 7 bases and J by 7 bases, 10 bases remained unmatched. Germline values: CDR1 MGHDK, CDR2 SYGVNS. Here the CDR3 reads CASTRGGAGNEQFF. The CDR3 bases are TGTGCCAGCACAAGGGGAGGGGCTGGGAATGAGCAGTTCTTC.

This clone has a single count. V gene TRBV7-9 combines with J gene TRBJ2-4; D ambiguous. V shed 4 bases and J shed 6 bases, with 16 bases lying between them. In germline, CDR1 is SEHNR, CDR2 FQNEAQ (reference sequence). The CDR3 has 15 residues. The chain's CDR3 is CASSSSPGEVNIQYF. Written as DNA, the CDR3 is TGTGCCAGCAGCTCTTCTCCGGGCGAGGTAAACATTCAGTACTTC.

The CDR3 sequence: CATSDSPGADTQYF. The CDR3 DNA follows: TGTGCCACCAGTGACTCTCCTGGGGCAGATACGCAGTATTTT. V is TRBV24-1 and J is TRBJ2-3; D is ambiguous. Germline CDR1 KGHDR, CDR2 SFDVKD. V was clipped by 4 bases and J by 4 bases, with 11 bases between them. This CDR3 is 14 amino acids long.

The gene calls are TRBV6-5 and TRBJ1-4, with TRBD1 matching 7 bases. Trimming at V came to 7 bases and at J to 8 bases, leaving 13 bases not matched to a gene. The germline CDR1 and CDR2 sequences are MNHEY and SVGAGI. The length of the CDR3 is 15 residues. CDR3 bases: TGTGCCAGCAAGCAAGGACAGGAGGTTCGGGAAAAACTGTTTTTT. It is translated as CASKQGQEVREKLFF.

The rearrangement links TRBV6-5 to TRBJ1-5; no firm D call. V lost 4 bases and J lost 2, with 9 bases in between. Germline V gene sequence: CDR1 MNHEY, CDR2 SVGAGI. The CDR3 totals 14 residues. The CDR3 loop reads CASSFPGGNQPQHF. Here the CDR3 DNA reads TGTGCCAGCAGTTTTCCGGGAGGCAATCAGCCCCAGCATTTT.

The rearrangement links TRBV12-5 to TRBJ1-6; unclear D gene. V lost 1 base, J lost 14 bases, and 9 bases lay in between. CDR3 length: 12 amino acids. Germline assignment: CDR1 LGHNT and CDR2 FRNRAP. DNA of the CDR3: TGTGCTAGTGGTTTGGACTCCTCCTCCCTCCACTTT. Residues: CASGLDSSSLHF.

The chain combines TRBV14 with TRBJ2-7, with 7 bases aligning to TRBD2. V lost 4 bases, J lost 3 bases, and 6 bases stayed unmatched. CDR3 length equals 14 residues. From germline, CDR1 is SGHDN and CDR2 FVKESK. The CDR3, as DNA: TGTGCCAGCAGCCCGGGGGGTGGCGACTACGAGCAGTACTTC. This translates into CASSPGGGDYEQYF.

The chain has TRBV5-6 and TRBJ1-4, with D hard to call. The CDR3 has 14 amino acids. Germline CDR1 SGHDT, CDR2 YYEEEE. Between the trimmed V and J ends, which lost 0 bases and 3 bases, there was a span of 6 bases. CDR3 residues: CASSLGQANEKLFF. In nucleotides, the CDR3 is TGTGCCAGCAGCTTGGGACAAGCTAATGAAAAACTGTTTTTT.

This clone was observed once. The chain couples TRBV5-6 to TRBJ2-2; D remains ambiguous. V lost 4 bases and J 5 bases, leaving 15 bases between the germline ends. This CDR3 region has 15 residues. In germline, CDR1 is SGHDT, CDR2 YYEEEE. DNA of the CDR3: TGTGCCAGCAGCCCCCAGTCTGGGTATACCGGGGAGCTGTTTTTT. Its protein is CASSPQSGYTGELFF.

V gene TRBV19 combines with J gene TRBJ2-7; TRBD2 might be the D (6 bases). V was pared by 5 bases and J by 4 bases, with 27 bases between. This CDR3 comprises 18 residues. Germline V gene lookup returns CDR1 LNHDA and CDR2 SQIVND (reference sequence). The CDR3 nucleotides read TGTGCCAGTAGTGTCAAGACTAGTTCCCGACCTTTACCTTACGAGCAGTACTTC. This sequence encodes CASSVKTSSRPLPYEQYF.

The chain carries TRBV14 and TRBJ1-2; D possibly corresponds to TRBD1 (5 bases). Germline CDR1 reads SGHDN; CDR2 reads FVKESK. The CDR3 has 15 amino acids. The V end lost 3 bases, the J end lost 0 bases, and 11 bases lay between the germline ends. CDR3 in amino acids: CASSQRQLANYGYTF. CDR3 DNA sequence: TGTGCCAGCAGCCAGCGACAGCTAGCTAACTATGGCTACACCTTC.

The chain carries TRBV2 and TRBJ2-1; D gene ambiguous. CDR3 size: 15 residues. The germline gives CDR1 SNHLY, CDR2 FYNNEI. Deletions cut 1 base from V and 7 bases from J, with 14 bases between. This chain's CDR3 is CASSEGTSGWNEQFF. The CDR3 region has the DNA TGTGCCAGCAGTGAAGGAACCTCCGGATGGAATGAGCAGTTCTTC. Complete variable domain (other parts from reference TRBV2 and TRBJ2-1): EPEVTQTPSHQVTQMGQEVILRCVPISNHLYFYWYRQILGQKVEFLVSFYNNEISEKSEIFDDQFSVERPDGSNFTLKIRSTKLEDSAMYFCASSEGTSGWNEQFFGPGTRLTVL.

V and J are TRBV2 and TRBJ1-5; D is unclear. CDR1 and CDR2 (germline): SNHLY, FYNNEI. CDR3 length: 13 residues. Trimming removed 0 bases from V and 7 bases from J, with 7 bases in between. CDR3 nucleotide sequence: TGTGCCAGCAGTGAAGCCGGCTGGCAGCCCCAGCATTTT. It encodes CASSEAGWQPQHF.

The chain joins TRBV28 to TRBJ1-2; D unclear. CDR1 is MDHEN and CDR2 is SYDVKM in the germline V gene. The V gene lost 6 bases and the J gene lost 0 bases, with 14 bases spanning the gap. This CDR3 contains 15 residues. DNA of the CDR3: TGTGCCAGCAGCTTAACGTCGGGTGCTAACTATGGCTACACCTTC. Protein sequence: CASSLTSGANYGYTF.

The V gene is TRBV24-1, the J gene TRBJ2-7; 7 bases map to TRBD1. The CDR3 sequence is 15 residues long. Germline trimming cut 4 bases from V and 2 bases from J; bases unmatched to any gene: 7. Germline V gene data show CDR1 as KGHDR and CDR2 as SFDVKD. This CDR3 reads CATSDPSDRAYEQYF. CDR3 in DNA: TGTGCCACCAGTGACCCATCCGACAGGGCCTACGAGCAGTACTTC.

The rearrangement uses TRBV27 and TRBJ1-2, with 7 bases fitting TRBD1. Germline V gives CDR1 MNHEY, CDR2 SMNVEV (reference sequence). With 6 bases clipped from V and 7 bases from J, the junction kept 11 bases outside the gene matches. There are 14 residues in the CDR3. In DNA, the CDR3 is TGTGCCAGCAGGGGGGCAGACAGGGTGGCTGGCTACACCTTC. As protein: CASRGADRVAGYTF.

Only a few counts were recorded for this clone. Other DNA sequences of this sample code for an identical CDR3. The chain combines TRBV20-1 with TRBJ2-7; D call uncertain. Germline assignment: CDR1 DFQATT and CDR2 SNEGSKA (reference sequence). The germline V and J ends were trimmed by 0 bases and 3 bases, with 3 bases remaining between them. There are 11 residues in the CDR3. The CDR3 protein is CSARDSYEQYF. CDR3 bases: TGCAGTGCTAGAGACAGCTACGAGCAGTACTTC.

The chain joins TRBV19 to TRBJ1-6; D gene ambiguous. Germline CDR1 LNHDA, CDR2 SQIVND (reference sequence). The germline V and J ends were trimmed by 6 bases and 9 bases, with 12 bases remaining between them. The CDR3 runs to 13 residues. CDR3 residues: CASRDFETSPLHF. The CDR3 bases are TGTGCCAGTAGGGACTTCGAGACTTCACCCCTCCACTTT.

The CDR3 protein is CASSIGGQGHPPQHF. The CDR3 DNA reads TGTGCCAGTAGTATAGGGGGGCAGGGGCATCCGCCCCAGCATTTT. V and J are TRBV19 and TRBJ1-5, with TRBD1 as a possible D gene (6 bases). Trimming pared 1 base from V and 9 bases from J, leaving 16 bases between. Germline V lookup: CDR1 LNHDA, CDR2 SQIVND (reference sequence). This CDR3 is 15 amino acids long. Complete variable domain (other parts from reference TRBV19 and TRBJ1-5): DGGITQSPKYLFRKEGQNVTLSCEQNLNHDAMYWYRQDPGQGLRLIYYSQIVNDFQKGDIAEGYSVSREKKESFPLTVTSAQKNPTAFYLCASSIGGQGHPPQHFGDGTRLSIL.

V is TRBV6-1 and J is TRBJ2-2, with D uncertain. Trimming removed 2 bases at V and 4 bases at J, with 8 bases between. The germline CDR1 and CDR2 sequences are MNHNS and SASEGT. The CDR3 sequence is 14 residues long. The CDR3 protein is CASSERASTGELFF. The CDR3 bases are TGTGCCAGCAGTGAAAGGGCATCCACCGGGGAGCTGTTTTTT.

The chain employs TRBV3-1 (or the pseudogene TRBV3-2) and TRBJ2-6, with no clear D. The CDR3 loop spans 16 amino acids. The germline V and J ends were trimmed by 0 bases and 1 base, with 7 bases remaining between them. Germline V gene lookup returns CDR1 LGHDT and CDR2 YNNKEL (reference sequence). The CDR3 sequence: CASSQDQRSGANVLTF. The CDR3 region has the DNA TGTGCCAGCAGCCAAGATCAAAGGTCTGGGGCCAACGTCCTGACTTTC.

This clone was counted once. The V gene is TRBV10-3, the J gene TRBJ2-1; the match to TRBD1 covers 7 bases. The CDR3 contains 15 residues. Trimming removed 7 bases from V and 6 bases from J; junction bases left unmatched: 12. Germline values: CDR1 ENHRY, CDR2 SYGVKD. CDR3 nucleotide sequence: TGTGCCATCAACCGACAGGGACAGTTGAGCAATGAGCAGTTCTTC. Protein: CAINRQGQLSNEQFF.

This chain joins TRBV5-1 and TRBJ2-2; 11 bases map to TRBD1. With V trimmed by 7 bases and J by 6 bases, 8 bases remained unmatched. Germline CDR1 and CDR2: SGHRS and YFSETQ. This CDR3 has 15 amino acids. CDR3 region: CASERDRGSSGELFF. CDR3 DNA sequence: TGCGCCAGCGAAAGGGACAGGGGGAGTTCCGGGGAGCTGTTTTTT. Looking up the rest from reference TRBV5-1 and TRBJ2-2 gives the full variable domain: KAGVTQTPRYLIKTRGQQVTLSCSPISGHRSVSWYQQTPGQGLQFLFEYFSETQRNKGNFPGRFSGRQFSNSRSEMNVSTLELGDSALYLCASERDRGSSGELFFGEGSRLTVL.

CDR3 in amino acids: CASGTRDREKLFF. CDR3 nucleotide sequence: TGTGCCAGCGGAACGAGGGACAGGGAAAAACTGTTTTTT. The rearrangement joins TRBV27 to TRBJ1-4; 8 bases fit TRBD1. The J segment lost 8 bases and the V segment lost 8 bases, leaving 7 bases of the junction unmatched. In germline, CDR1 is MNHEY, CDR2 SMNVEV (reference sequence). The CDR3 has 13 residues.

V gene TRBV5-1 combines with J gene TRBJ1-1; D perhaps matches TRBD1 (6 bases). V was shortened by 5 bases and J by 6 bases, with 14 bases between the two germline ends. Germline V gene sequence: CDR1 SGHRS, CDR2 YFSETQ. This CDR3 has 13 residues. The DNA for the CDR3 is TGCGCCAGCAGTTCAGGGGTTAGGCCTGAAGCTTTCTTT. Translating it yields CASSSGVRPEAFF.